The T cell receptor (beta chain) described here comes from a study of Ad26.COV2.S vaccination and SARS-CoV-2 variants. Study conclusions and caveats: Vaccinees reportedly had broad spike-specific CD8+ and CD4+ T cell responses.

As to treatment: around 19 received Ad26.COV2.S at low or high dose, single or two shots; 5 received placebo; per-sample allocation not given. The study sampled participants on day 63 after the first vaccine or placebo injection. A Boston donor was an adult aged 18-55 years. Profiling relied on immunoSEQ multiplex PCR, and the TCRdb table lists in-frame clones only, not all of them. The table shows about 350,000 clones, with about 85% occurring only once. Turning to this clone: Its specificity is unknown.

Sequenced here: peripheral blood, sampled in a trial of Ad26.COV2.S vaccine versus placebo. The source of this sequence is a person aged 18-65 years who received the Ad26.COV2.S COVID-19 vaccine or a placebo.

The CDR3 nucleotides are TGCAGTGCTTGGGGAGACGTTACGGGGTACTTC. It encodes CSAWGDVTGYF. The chain joins TRBV20-1 to TRBJ2-7; weak D call: TRBD2 (5 bases). Germline V gives CDR1 DFQATT, CDR2 SNEGSKA (reference sequence). This CDR3 comprises 11 residues. Deletions cut 5 bases from V and 12 bases from J, with 17 bases between.